Presented here are 23 T cell receptor beta chains from one specimen sequenced in a study of T-cell memory formation after mild COVID-19. TCRdb re-analysed the 5' RACE reads in MiXCR, keeping a single row per CDR3 protein. The data hold some 120,000 distinct CDR3 sequences, with 15% to 20% observed a single time. The specimen was PBMCs or a T cell subset sorted from them (not recorded which). The receptors originated from a man between 18 and 29 years old who had mild COVID-19 (a few samples of this study predate the infection). Cell type and time point are not known.

This clonotype was found a few times. The rearrangement joins TRBV28 to TRBJ2-2; 7 bases align to TRBD1. The CDR3 loop spans 14 amino acids. CDR1 and CDR2 from the germline V gene are MDHEN and SYDVKM. Germline trimming cut 5 bases from V and 6 bases from J; bases unmatched to any gene: 6. The CDR3 loop reads CASSQPDRAGELFF. The CDR3 region has the DNA TGTGCCAGCAGTCAGCCCGACAGGGCCGGGGAGCTGTTTTTT.

This clonotype was seen once. The rearrangement joins TRBV30 to TRBJ1-5; D remains unclear. The V gene lost 4 bases and the J gene lost 8 bases, with 15 bases spanning the gap. Germline lookup yields CDR1 GTSNPN and CDR2 SVGIG (reference sequence). The CDR3 loop spans 13 amino acids. The CDR3 is CAWTRQVGEPQHF. The CDR3 nucleotides read TGTGCCTGGACCCGTCAGGTGGGTGAGCCCCAGCATTTT.

V is TRBV3-1 and J is TRBJ2-3; D is unresolved. The ends were cut back, 4 bases at V and 8 bases at J, with 13 bases in the middle. The CDR3 sequence is 13 residues long. CDR1 and CDR2 from the germline V gene are LGHDT and YNNKEL (reference sequence). The CDR3 bases are TGTGCCAGCAGCCGATCAGCCCTAGGTACGCAGTATTTT. This translates into CASSRSALGTQYF.

This clonotype was found a few times. The V call is TRBV7-6, the J call TRBJ1-2, with 7 bases identical to TRBD1. The CDR3 covers 11 residues. Germline loops: CDR1 SGHVS, CDR2 FNYEAQ. As DNA, the CDR3 is TGTGCAATCAGGGGGAACTATGGCTACACCTTC. This gives the protein CAIRGNYGYTF.

V is TRBV5-1 and J is TRBJ2-3; no firm D call. Germline CDR1 SGHRS, CDR2 YFSETQ. The CDR3 consists of 16 residues. Trimming left V 0 bases short and J 0 bases short, with 11 bases between. CDR3 amino acids: CASSLEGDGSTDTQYF. The CDR3 DNA is TGCGCCAGCAGCTTGGAGGGTGATGGCAGCACAGATACGCAGTATTTT.

This clonotype was observed many times. The rearrangement uses TRBV6-5 and TRBJ2-6; 7 nucleotides line up with TRBD1. The CDR3 covers 15 residues. With V trimmed by 5 bases and J by 4 bases, 5 bases remained unmatched. Germline loops: CDR1 MNHEY, CDR2 SVGAGI. The CDR3 bases are TGTGCCAGCAGTAGACAGGGAATGGGGGCCAACGTCCTGACTTTC. This sequence encodes CASSRQGMGANVLTF.

This clonotype was counted between two and nine times. The chain is built from TRBV18 and TRBJ2-1; D unresolved. V lost 3 bases to trimming and J lost 2 bases, with 8 bases between them. CDR3 length: 14 amino acids. Germline values: CDR1 KGHSH, CDR2 LQKENI. The CDR3 loop is CASSPDGPYNEQFF. The CDR3 nucleotides are TGTGCCAGCTCACCGGACGGGCCCTACAATGAGCAGTTCTTC.

This clonotype was seen a handful of times. This chain joins TRBV25-1 and TRBJ1-1, with D uncertain. This CDR3 has 12 residues. The germline gives CDR1 MGHDK, CDR2 SYGVNS. Trimming took 0 bases from V and 8 from J, leaving 7 bases between them. CDR3 sequence (DNA): TGTGCCAGCAGTGAATATGGGGTGGAAGCTTTCTTT. Encoded protein: CASSEYGVEAFF. Combining the CDR3 with reference TRBV25-1 and TRBJ1-1 gives the whole variable domain EADIYQTPRYLVIGTGKKITLECSQTMGHDKMYWYQQDPGMELHLIHYSYGVNSTEKGDLSSESTVSRIRTEHFPLTLESARPSHTSQYLCASSEYGVEAFFGQGTRLTVV.

This clonotype has just a few counts. The chain uses TRBV18 and TRBJ1-5, with TRBD1 as a possible D gene (5 bases). Per germline, CDR1 KGHSH and CDR2 LQKENI. Trimming left V 2 bases short and J 2 bases short, with 7 bases between. CDR3 length: 14 amino acids. CDR3 sequence reads: CASSPGGGNQPQHF. CDR3 sequence (DNA): TGTGCCAGCTCACCAGGGGGGGGCAATCAGCCCCAGCATTTT.

J is TRBJ2-2 and V is TRBV10-3; 7 nucleotides line up with TRBD1. The CDR3 loop spans 12 amino acids. The V gene's germline CDR1 is ENHRY and CDR2 SYGVKD. The trim removed 11 bases at V and 5 bases at J, leaving 5 bases unmatched. DNA of the CDR3: TGTGCCGCAACAGGGGAGACCGGGGAGCTGTTTTTT. This codes for CAATGETGELFF.

In its sample, this clonotype was seen a few times. V gene TRBV7-9 combines with J gene TRBJ2-7; TRBD1 matches at 8 bases. With 5 bases clipped from V and 3 bases from J, the junction kept 6 bases outside the gene matches. The CDR3 has 14 residues. Germline assignment: CDR1 SEHNR and CDR2 FQNEAQ (reference sequence). The CDR3 region is CASSLSGTGYEQYF. CDR3 nucleotide sequence: TGTGCCAGCAGCCTCTCCGGGACAGGCTACGAGCAGTACTTC.

The rearrangement joins TRBV20-1 to TRBJ2-3, with 7 bases fitting TRBD2. Germline V gives CDR1 DFQATT, CDR2 SNEGSKA (reference sequence). CDR3 length: 12 amino acids. Unmatched junction bases numbered 4, after V lost 2 bases and J lost 8 bases. The CDR3 here is CSARYTSVTQYF. CDR3 nucleotide sequence: TGCAGTGCTAGATATACTAGCGTTACGCAGTATTTT.

V and J are TRBV4-2 and TRBJ1-6, with 8 bases that match TRBD1. The CDR3 is made up of 18 amino acids. The V and J ends lost 2 bases and 10 bases, in that order; junction bases with no gene match: 16. The germline V gene encodes CDR1 LGHNA and CDR2 YNFKEQ. The CDR3 here is CASSQYLSKGTGPSPLHF. The CDR3 DNA reads as TGTGCCAGCAGCCAATATCTGAGTAAGGGGACAGGACCCTCACCCCTCCACTTT.

The chain uses TRBV12-3 or TRBV12-4 and TRBJ2-7, with a weak D call TRBD2 (5 bases). This CDR3 is 15 amino acids long. Trimming stripped 4 bases from V and 2 bases from J, with 15 bases between. The CDR3 sequence is CASSSITGVAYEQYF. The CDR3 DNA sequence: TGTGCCAGCAGTTCCATAACCGGGGTGGCCTACGAGCAGTACTTC.

The chain is built from TRBV20-1 and TRBJ1-5; no firm D call. The CDR3 is 15 amino acids. The V end was cut by 5 bases, the J end by 2 bases, with 16 bases between. CDR1 and CDR2 (germline): DFQATT, SNEGSKA (reference sequence). The CDR3 loop is CSAPSSGRRNQPQHF. The CDR3, as DNA: TGCAGTGCTCCCTCTTCGGGCCGGCGCAATCAGCCCCAGCATTTT.

The gene calls are TRBV12-3 or TRBV12-4 and TRBJ1-3; D might be TRBD1 (6 bases). The CDR3 runs 13 residues. V was clipped by 9 bases and J by 1 base, with 10 bases between them. CDR3 coding DNA: TGTGCCAGTACCAGGGGTTCTGGAAACACCATATATTTT. Translation gives CASTRGSGNTIYF.

This clonotype came up many times. The chain links TRBV20-1 to TRBJ1-2; D is perhaps TRBD1 (6 bases). Trimming took off 6 bases at V and 0 bases at J, with 14 bases between the two ends. Germline CDR1 reads DFQATT; CDR2 reads SNEGSKA (reference sequence). The CDR3 totals 14 residues. The CDR3 nucleotides are TGCAGTGCCGCACAGGGAACGGCTAACTATGGCTACACCTTC. This encodes CSAAQGTANYGYTF.

The CDR3 loop is CASSKGDQPQHF. The CDR3 coding sequence is TGTGCCAGCAGTAAGGGGGATCAGCCCCAGCATTTT. J is TRBJ1-5 and V is TRBV2; maybe TRBD1 (6 bases). Trimming cost V 5 bases and J 5 bases, with 7 bases left between them. CDR3 length: 12 amino acids. Germline V gives CDR1 SNHLY, CDR2 FYNNEI.

The chain combines TRBV5-5 with TRBJ1-1; 7 nucleotides agree with TRBD1. The J segment lost 2 bases and the V segment lost 4 bases, leaving 5 bases of the junction unmatched. This CDR3 region has 14 residues. From germline, CDR1 is SGHKS and CDR2 YYEKEE (reference sequence). CDR3 in amino acids: CASSATGSNTEAFF. The CDR3 DNA sequence: TGTGCCAGCAGCGCGACAGGGAGTAACACTGAAGCTTTCTTT. Together with reference TRBV5-5 and TRBJ1-1, the CDR3 gives the full variable domain: DAGVTQSPTHLIKTRGQQVTLRCSPISGHKSVSWYQQVLGQGPQFIFQYYEKEERGRGNFPDRFSARQFPNYSSELNVNALLLGDSALYLCASSATGSNTEAFFGQGTRLTVV.

In its sample, this clonotype was seen many times. V gene TRBV6-5 combines with J gene TRBJ2-4; 9 bases line up with TRBD1. The CDR3 is 15 residues long. Germline V gives CDR1 MNHEY, CDR2 SVGAGI. J gave up 3 bases and V 4 bases, and 4 bases lay outside the gene matches. The CDR3 sequence is CASSSPGQGKNIQYF. CDR3 DNA sequence: TGTGCCAGCAGTTCCCCGGGACAGGGCAAAAACATTCAGTACTTC.

The gene calls are TRBV5-6 and TRBJ1-4; D not certain. The CDR3 extends over 14 amino acids. From germline, CDR1 is SGHDT and CDR2 YYEEEE. Trimming cost V 5 bases and J 3 bases, with 11 bases left between them. CDR3 amino acids: CASSYPGSNEKLFF. CDR3 sequence (DNA): TGTGCCAGCAGTTACCCGGGGTCTAATGAAAAACTGTTTTTT.

The chain employs TRBV28 and TRBJ1-2; weak D call: TRBD1 (6 bases). CDR3 length: 12 residues. The germline V and J ends were trimmed by 4 bases and 6 bases, with 9 bases remaining between them. Germline CDR1 is MDHEN and CDR2 is SYDVKM. The CDR3 spells CASSSGGHGYTF. Written as DNA, the CDR3 is TGTGCCAGCAGTTCGGGGGGCCATGGCTACACCTTC.

V gene TRBV27 combines with J gene TRBJ2-5, with D possibly called TRBD1 or TRBD2 (7 bases each). The germline V and J ends were trimmed by 3 bases and 5 bases, with 10 bases remaining between them. Germline V gives CDR1 MNHEY, CDR2 SMNVEV (reference sequence). The CDR3 length is 13 residues. The CDR3 DNA reads TGTGCCAGCAGTTTTCAGGGGGGGGAGACCCAGTACTTC. Translated: CASSFQGGETQYF.